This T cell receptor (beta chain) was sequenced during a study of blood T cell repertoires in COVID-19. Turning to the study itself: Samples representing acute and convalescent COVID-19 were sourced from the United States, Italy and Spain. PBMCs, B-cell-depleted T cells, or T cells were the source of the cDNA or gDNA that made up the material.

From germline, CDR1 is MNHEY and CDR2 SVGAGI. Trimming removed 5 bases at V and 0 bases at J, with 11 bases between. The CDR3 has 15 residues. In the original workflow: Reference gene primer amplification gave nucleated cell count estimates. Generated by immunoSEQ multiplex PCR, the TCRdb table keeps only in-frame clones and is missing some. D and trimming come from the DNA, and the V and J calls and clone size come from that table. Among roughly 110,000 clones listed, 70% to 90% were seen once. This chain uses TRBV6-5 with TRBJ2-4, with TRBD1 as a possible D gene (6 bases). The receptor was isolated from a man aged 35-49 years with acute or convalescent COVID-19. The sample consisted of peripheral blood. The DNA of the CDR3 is TGTGCCAGCAGTAGGGGGAGTTCAGCCAAAAACATTCAGTACTTC. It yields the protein CASSRGSSAKNIQYF.